This T cell receptor (beta chain) was profiled in a study of metastatic and nonmetastatic thyroid tumors. Before thyroid surgery, none of the patients had received any treatment. TCRdb reanalyzed the PCR reads via MiXCR. This sample has several thousand clones, with roughly 37% found just once. Germline V CDR1 and CDR2: SGHRS, YFSETQ. The CDR3 sequence is 13 residues long. Trimming took 0 bases from V and 3 from J, leaving 6 bases between them. This clone was found a few times. The chain has TRBV5-1 and TRBJ1-1, with D unresolved. Sequenced input: adjacent normal tissue. The origin of this receptor is a female donor with papillary thyroid cancer or a benign thyroid nodule (not recorded which). Some clones in this sample may be carry-over from other donors' samples. The DNA for the CDR3 is TGCGCCAGCAGCTTGGCAGGATACACTGAAGCTTTCTTT. This codes for CASSLAGYTEAFF.